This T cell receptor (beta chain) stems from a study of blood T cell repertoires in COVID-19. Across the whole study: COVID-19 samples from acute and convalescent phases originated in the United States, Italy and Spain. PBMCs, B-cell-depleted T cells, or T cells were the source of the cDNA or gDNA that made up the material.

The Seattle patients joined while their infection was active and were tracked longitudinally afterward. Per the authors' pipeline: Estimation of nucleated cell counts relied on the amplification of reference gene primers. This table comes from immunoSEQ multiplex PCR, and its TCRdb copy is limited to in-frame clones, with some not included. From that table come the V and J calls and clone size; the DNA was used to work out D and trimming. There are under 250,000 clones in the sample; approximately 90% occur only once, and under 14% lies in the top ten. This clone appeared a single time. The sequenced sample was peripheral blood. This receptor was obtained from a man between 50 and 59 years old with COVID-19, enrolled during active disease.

CDR3 sequence (DNA): TGTGCCAGCAGCCGGCGAGGGGGGGCGACCACCGGGGAGCTGTTTTTT. This encodes CASSRRGGATTGELFF. V and J are TRBV14 and TRBJ2-2; D might be TRBD2 (7 bases). V dropped 4 bases and J dropped 4 bases, with 16 bases sitting between them. CDR1 is SGHDN, CDR2 FVKESK, per germline. This CDR3 spans 16 amino acids.